What follows are 27 T cell receptor beta chains derived from one specimen sequenced in a study of breast tumors, draining lymph nodes, adjacent tissues (TCRdb year 2016). The library was made by multiplex PCR. Sequencer: Illumina HiSeq 2000. TCRdb redid the processing of the public reads, applying fastp at Q25 and MiXCR, and retained in-frame beta chains. Each record represents a unique CDR3 protein, reported with the most common genes and DNA among its rows. For this sample there are 200,000 or so distinct CDR3 sequences; 31% appear just once. Jointly, the top ten make up approximately 4.5% of the sample. The axillary draining lymph nodes of breast cancer patients were the source of the lymph node samples. The sequenced material came from axillary lymph node tissue. The receptors here all came from a female donor with breast cancer. Some clones in this sample may be carry-over from other donors' samples.

This clonotype was found a few times. This sequence joins TRBV27 and TRBJ2-2; a possible D gene is TRBD2 (5 bases). The CDR3 has 16 residues. The V end was cut by 1 base, the J end by 5 bases, with 14 bases between. Germline V gives CDR1 MNHEY, CDR2 SMNVEV (reference sequence). The CDR3 reads CASSLLSRPGTGELFF. CDR3 DNA sequence: TGTGCCAGCAGTTTATTGTCCAGGCCGGGGACCGGGGAGCTGTTTTTT.

As concerns this clonotype: Here the CDR3 omits its conserved ending phenylalanine or tryptophan, so a read error is the likely source. The chain carries TRBV7-2 and TRBJ2-3; weak D call: TRBD2 (5 bases). The germline gives CDR1 SGHTA, CDR2 FQGNSA. The CDR3 runs 13 residues. The CDR3 reads CVSSLARTDTQYL. DNA of the CDR3: TGTGTCAGCAGCTTAGCGCGCACAGATACGCAGTATCTT.

This clonotype appeared many times. V and J are TRBV18 and TRBJ2-5; a possible D gene is TRBD2 (6 bases). This CDR3 has 13 residues. Germline lookup yields CDR1 KGHSH and CDR2 LQKENI. V lost 5 bases and J 2 bases, leaving 9 bases between the germline ends. CDR3 region: CASSGTSQETQYF. Written as DNA, the CDR3 is TGTGCCAGCTCAGGGACTTCTCAAGAGACCCAGTACTTC. Supplemented by reference TRBV18 and TRBJ2-5, the full variable domain reads NAGVMQNPRHLVRRRGQEARLRCSPMKGHSHVYWYRQLPEEGLKFMVYLQKENIIDESGMPKERFSAEFPKEGPSILRIQQVVRGDSAAYFCASSGTSQETQYFGPGTRLLVL.

This clonotype was recorded many times. This chain joins TRBV5-1 and TRBJ2-3; D remains unclear. The CDR3 has 14 residues. CDR1 and CDR2 (germline): SGHRS, YFSETQ. Trimming pared 0 bases from V and 5 bases from J, leaving 10 bases between. CDR3 in DNA: TGCGCCAGCAGCTTGGCCCAGAACCGAGATACGCAGTATTTT. Translating it yields CASSLAQNRDTQYF.

This clonotype showed up many times. The chain links TRBV5-8 to TRBJ1-2; a weak D match, TRBD1 (5 bases). Germline lookup yields CDR1 SGHTS and CDR2 YDEGEE. V lost 2 bases, J lost 7 bases, and 24 bases lay in between. The CDR3 extends over 17 amino acids. CDR3 DNA: TGTGCCAGCAGCTTAGGTCAATTAGTGTTGGGGACTGGTGGCTACACCTTC. As protein: CASSLGQLVLGTGGYTF. Supplemented by reference TRBV5-8 and TRBJ1-2, the full variable domain reads EAGVTQSPTHLIKTRGQQATLRCSPISGHTSVYWYQQALGLGLQFLLWYDEGEERNRGNFPPRFSGRQFPNYSSELNVNALELEDSALYLCASSLGQLVLGTGGYTFGSGTRLTVV.

This clonotype was detected only a few times. Given a much more abundant clone one base away, this may be a read error. V usage is TRBV5-6 and J usage is TRBJ2-7; no definite D call. The ends were cut back, 0 bases at V and 3 bases at J, with 13 bases in the middle. Germline values: CDR1 SGHDT, CDR2 YYEEEE. The CDR3 has 15 amino acids. As DNA, the CDR3 is TGTGCCAGCAGCTTGGGCTGGGCCGGCGTCTACGAGCAGTACTTC. Translated: CASSLGWAGVYEQYF. The variable domain in full, with the rest retrieved from reference TRBV5-6 and TRBJ2-7, is DAGVTQSPTHLIKTRGQQVTLRCSPKSGHDTVSWYQQALGQGPQFIFQYYEEEERQRGNFPDRFSGHQFPNYSSELNVNALLLGDSALYLCASSLGWAGVYEQYFGPGTRLTVT.

J is TRBJ1-4 and V is TRBV6-4, with unresolved D. V lost 2 bases, J lost 2 bases, and 9 bases lay in between. The CDR3 contains 15 residues. The V gene's germline CDR1 is MRHNA and CDR2 SNTAGT. The CDR3 protein is CASSDRWRTNEKLFF. In DNA form, the CDR3 reads TGTGCCAGCAGTGACCGGTGGCGGACTAATGAAAAACTGTTTTTT.

This clonotype was counted between two and nine times. This clone may be a read error of a much larger clone one base away. J is TRBJ2-1 and V is TRBV7-3; 9 bases agree with TRBD2. The germline V gene has CDR1 SGHTA and CDR2 FQGTGA. The length of the CDR3 is 15 residues. The CDR3: CASSLAGGPGHEQLF. The CDR3 bases are TGTGCCAGCAGCTTAGCGGGGGGGCCGGGTCATGAGCAGCTCTTC.

A few counts support this clonotype. This sequence joins TRBV20-1 and TRBJ2-2; 7 nucleotides align to TRBD2. The V gene end was trimmed by 0 bases and the J gene end by 4 bases; junction bases not matched to a gene: 8. The V gene's germline CDR1 is DFQATT and CDR2 SNEGSKA (reference sequence). The CDR3 covers 16 residues. CDR3 in DNA: TGCAGTGCTAGAGATGCCGGGCGGGGGACCACCGGGGAGCTGTTTTTT. Encoded protein: CSARDAGRGTTGELFF.

This clonotype was observed many times. A much larger clonotype is one base distant, so this may be a read error. The chain combines TRBV5-6 with TRBJ2-7; D may be TRBD2 (6 bases). V lost 4 bases and J lost 2, with 22 bases in between. Germline V gene sequence: CDR1 SGHDT, CDR2 YYEEEE. The CDR3 spans 17 residues. CDR3 amino acids: CASSTLTAGTRTYEQYF. The CDR3 DNA is TGTGCCAGCAGCACCCTGACAGCGGGCACTCGAACCTACGAGCAGTACTTC.

This clonotype has just one count. The chain uses TRBV2 and TRBJ2-3; D is possibly TRBD2 (5 bases). With 4 bases removed from V and 3 bases from J, the gap between germline ends came to 14 bases. This CDR3 spans 15 amino acids. The germline CDR1 and CDR2 sequences are SNHLY and FYNNEI. The CDR3 spells CASSAPPPGTDTQYF. CDR3 nucleotides: TGTGCCAGCAGTGCCCCCCCCCCGGGGACAGATACGCAGTATTTT.

In its sample, this clonotype was seen many times. The V and J genes are TRBV7-2 and TRBJ2-7, with 8 bases identical to TRBD1. V was clipped by 5 bases and J by 3 bases; unmatched bases: 9. CDR1 and CDR2 (germline): SGHTA, FQGNSA. The CDR3 totals 15 residues. The CDR3 DNA sequence: TGTGCCAGCAGCCGGGACACAGGGGGTCACTACGAGCAGTACTTC. Its translation is CASSRDTGGHYEQYF. Together with reference TRBV7-2 and TRBJ2-7, the CDR3 gives the full variable domain: GAGVSQSPSNKVTEKGKDVELRCDPISGHTALYWYRQSLGQGLEFLIYFQGNSAPDKSGLPSDRFSAERTGGSVSTLTIQRTQQEDSAVYLCASSRDTGGHYEQYFGPGTRLTVT.

This clonotype was seen many times. This rearrangement joins TRBV5-4 to TRBJ2-3; D is unresolved. Trimming took off 4 bases at V and 2 bases at J, with 5 bases between the two ends. The CDR3 loop spans 12 amino acids. CDR1 is SGHNT, CDR2 YYREEE, per germline (reference sequence). CDR3 sequence reads: CASSILTDTQYF. The CDR3 DNA sequence: TGTGCCAGCAGCATCCTCACAGATACGCAGTATTTT.

The gene calls are TRBV20-1 and TRBJ1-1; possibly TRBD1 for D (5 bases). This CDR3 region has 13 residues. Germline V CDR1 and CDR2: DFQATT, SNEGSKA (reference sequence). The V gene lost 3 bases and the J gene lost 0 bases, with 8 bases spanning the gap. The CDR3 DNA follows: TGCAGTGCTAGTCGAGGGGTGAACACTGAAGCTTTCTTT. This sequence encodes CSASRGVNTEAFF.

At least ten counts were recorded for this clonotype. This rearrangement joins TRBV18 to TRBJ2-7, with 7 bases aligning to TRBD1. The CDR3 contains 14 residues. Germline CDR1 reads KGHSH; CDR2 reads LQKENI. Trimming at V came to 4 bases and at J to 5 bases, leaving 8 bases not matched to a gene. CDR3 DNA: TGTGCCAGCTCACTAGCACAGGGGTTCGACGAGCAGTACTTC. This translates into CASSLAQGFDEQYF.

Regarding this clonotype: It may be a read error: a sequence one base away is much more abundant. This chain connects TRBV6-1 to TRBJ1-5, with a tentative D call TRBD1 (6 bases). The CDR3 extends over 16 amino acids. The ends were cut back, 6 bases at V and 5 bases at J, with 20 bases in the middle. Germline V lookup: CDR1 MNHNS, CDR2 SASEGT. As DNA, the CDR3 is TGTGCCAGCAGGCAGGGGTTTGCAGGAAACTATCAGCCCCAGCATTTT. This translates into CASRQGFAGNYQPQHF.

This clonotype was counted many times. A much larger clone lies a single base off, so this may be a read error. The V and J genes are TRBV20-1 and TRBJ1-2; tentative D call: TRBD1 (6 bases). The germline V gene encodes CDR1 DFQATT and CDR2 SNEGSKA (reference sequence). CDR3 size: 12 residues. The CDR3 bases are TGCAGTGCTAGAGACAGGGGCTATGGCTCCACCTTC. Its translation: CSARDRGYGSTF.

This clonotype was counted at least ten times. The V and J genes are TRBV5-1 and TRBJ1-3, with D hard to call. Germline CDR1 reads SGHRS; CDR2 reads YFSETQ. The V end lost 0 bases, the J end lost 0 bases, and 7 bases lay between the germline ends. This CDR3 contains 15 residues. CDR3 region: CASSLEARSGNTIYF. CDR3 nucleotide sequence: TGCGCCAGCAGCTTGGAGGCCCGCTCTGGAAACACCATATATTTT. The full variable domain, rest sourced from reference TRBV5-1 and TRBJ1-3, is KAGVTQTPRYLIKTRGQQVTLSCSPISGHRSVSWYQQTPGQGLQFLFEYFSETQRNKGNFPGRFSGRQFSNSRSEMNVSTLELGDSALYLCASSLEARSGNTIYFGEGSWLTVV.

In its sample, this clonotype was seen many times. The CDR3: CAISELGDQPQHF. DNA of the CDR3: TGTGCCATCAGTGAGCTCGGGGATCAGCCCCAGCATTTT. V and J are TRBV10-3 and TRBJ1-5, with D unclear. CDR3 length: 13 residues. Trimming took off 2 bases at V and 5 bases at J, with 7 bases between the two ends. Looked up from germline, CDR1 is ENHRY and CDR2 is SYGVKD.

Many counts were recorded for this clonotype. The chain is built from TRBV5-1 and TRBJ2-2; 14 nucleotides match TRBD2. CDR1 and CDR2 from the germline V gene are SGHRS and YFSETQ. V trimming: 7 bases; J trimming: 6 bases; junction bases outside the gene matches: 8. CDR3 size: 16 residues. CDR3 nucleotide sequence: TGCGCCAGCGGGTTCGGGACTAGCGGGGGTGCCGGGGAGCTGTTTTTT. It specifies CASGFGTSGGAGELFF.

V usage is TRBV6-2 or TRBV6-3 and J usage is TRBJ2-5; D is unresolved. In germline, CDR1 is MNHEY, CDR2 SVGEGT. The germline V and J ends were trimmed by 5 bases and 5 bases, with 15 bases remaining between them. The CDR3 covers 14 residues. The CDR3 protein is CASSPPTDGETQYF. For the CDR3, the DNA is TGTGCCAGCAGTCCTCCGACCGACGGGGAGACCCAGTACTTC.

This clonotype was counted ten times or more. V gene TRBV20-1 combines with J gene TRBJ1-5, with a weak D call TRBD1 (5 bases). Germline-derived CDR1 and CDR2 are DFQATT and SNEGSKA (reference sequence). The V and J ends lost 3 bases and 0 bases respectively, with 15 bases between them. The CDR3 length is 16 residues. This chain's CDR3 is CSARPGTPDSNQPQHF. The CDR3 nucleotides are TGCAGTGCTAGGCCAGGGACGCCCGATAGCAATCAGCCCCAGCATTTT.

The V gene is TRBV4-2, the J gene TRBJ1-6; D is undetermined. Trimming removed 3 bases at V and 7 bases at J, with 16 bases between. CDR1 is LGHNA and CDR2 is YNFKEQ in the germline V gene. This CDR3 has 16 amino acids. The chain's CDR3 is CASSHPETPPNSPLHF. The DNA for the CDR3 is TGTGCCAGCAGCCATCCGGAGACACCGCCGAATTCACCCCTCCACTTT.

This clonotype was counted at least ten times. The chain combines TRBV7-2 with TRBJ1-2, with 7 bases fitting TRBD1. Losses at the gene ends were 5 bases for V and 4 bases for J; bases not matched to a gene: 7. Per the germline V gene, CDR1 is SGHTA and CDR2 is FQGNSA. The CDR3 consists of 14 residues. CDR3 bases: TGTGCCAGCAGCCCGACAGGGAGCCTCTATGGCTACACCTTC. It specifies CASSPTGSLYGYTF.

This clonotype occurred many times. This may come from a read error, since a much larger clone is one base off. This sequence joins TRBV7-8 and TRBJ2-5, with 9 bases matching TRBD2. CDR3 size: 15 residues. The germline V gene has CDR1 SGHVS and CDR2 FQNEAQ. The CDR3 DNA reads as TGTGCCAGCAGCTTATTCGCGGGGGGGGAAGAGACCCAGCACTTC. Protein: CASSLFAGGEETQHF.

There are many counts of this clonotype. This chain joins TRBV9 and TRBJ2-5; 7 positions agree with TRBD2. CDR1 SGDLS and CDR2 YYNGEE come from the germline V gene. CDR3 length: 15 amino acids. J was trimmed by 2 bases and V by 2 bases; bases with no gene match: 6. CDR3 loop: CASSVDSGLQETQYF. The CDR3 coding sequence is TGTGCCAGCAGCGTCGATAGCGGGTTACAAGAGACCCAGTACTTC.

This chain links TRBV11-2 with TRBJ1-2, with a tentative D call TRBD1 (6 bases). V lost 8 bases and J lost 1, with 14 bases in between. The CDR3 covers 14 residues. The germline gives CDR1 SGHAT, CDR2 FQNNGV. The CDR3 loop is CASGRGGLNYGYTF. The CDR3 DNA reads TGTGCCAGCGGCAGGGGCGGCCTTAACTATGGCTACACCTTC.